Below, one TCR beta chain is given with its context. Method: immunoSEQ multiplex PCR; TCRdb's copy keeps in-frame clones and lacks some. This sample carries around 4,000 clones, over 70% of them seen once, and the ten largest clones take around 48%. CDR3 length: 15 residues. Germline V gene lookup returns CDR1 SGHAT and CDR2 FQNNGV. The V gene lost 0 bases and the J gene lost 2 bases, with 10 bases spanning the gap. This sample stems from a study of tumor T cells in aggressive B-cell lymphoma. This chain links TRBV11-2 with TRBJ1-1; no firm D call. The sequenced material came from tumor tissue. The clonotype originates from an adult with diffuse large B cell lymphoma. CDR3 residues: CASSLEREINTEAFF. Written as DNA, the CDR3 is TGTGCCAGCAGCTTAGAGAGAGAGATTAACACTGAAGCTTTCTTT.